Listed here are 18 T cell receptor beta chains from one sample, sequenced in a study of blood T cells in healthy people across ages. Alongside a J-beta primer mix, a sample-barcoded 5' primer served in a second PCR lasting roughly 6 to 12 cycles. TCRdb processed the 5' RACE reads anew with MiXCR; each CDR3 protein has one entry. The sample consists of around 700,000 distinct CDR3 sequences, around 25% of them appearing once. These data were also reused for a study on T cells of mothers and their children.

Sequencing was carried out using blood. The receptors come from a boy younger than 18 in good health.

The CDR3 coding sequence is TGTGCCAGCAGTGAGAACGGTTCGCAAGAGACCCAGTACTTC. Protein product: CASSENGSQETQYF. The chain uses TRBV6-1 and TRBJ2-5; D is ambiguous. The germline V gene encodes CDR1 MNHNS and CDR2 SASEGT. This CDR3 has 14 residues. V lost 3 bases and J 2 bases, leaving 10 bases between the germline ends.

This clonotype was counted only a few times. V gene TRBV6-2 or TRBV6-3 combines with J gene TRBJ2-5; TRBD1 matches at 8 bases. The better agreement between TRBJ2-7 and the DNA end casts doubt on the J call. CDR3 length equals 15 residues. Germline values: CDR1 MNHEY, CDR2 SVGEGT. DNA of the CDR3: TGTGCCAGCAGGAAGGCGGCAGGGGGCCCCTACGAGCAGTACTTC. Its protein product is CASRKAAGGPYEQYF.

This chain connects TRBV10-3 to TRBJ2-3; D may match TRBD1 or TRBD2 (5 bases each). V gave up 3 bases and J gave up 0 bases, with 10 bases separating them. CDR1 and CDR2 from the germline V gene are ENHRY and SYGVKD. This CDR3 has 15 residues. The CDR3 nucleotides are TGTGCCATCAGTGAACTGAGGGGAAGCACAGATACGCAGTATTTT. Encoded protein: CAISELRGSTDTQYF.

This clonotype was counted only a few times. The V and J genes are TRBV29-1 and TRBJ1-1; no firm D call. CDR1 is SQVTM and CDR2 is ANQGSEA in the germline V gene. With 6 bases removed from V and 1 base from J, the gap between germline ends came to 12 bases. The CDR3 covers 13 residues. Here the CDR3 reads CSVPELGNTEAFF. The CDR3 DNA is TGCAGCGTCCCCGAGTTAGGGAACACTGAAGCTTTCTTT. Supplemented by reference TRBV29-1 and TRBJ1-1, the full variable domain reads SAVISQKPSRDICQRGTSLTIQCQVDSQVTMMFWYRQQPGQSLTLIATANQGSEATYESGFVIDKFPISRPNLTFSTLTVSNMSPEDSSIYLCSVPELGNTEAFFGQGTRLTVV.

This sequence joins TRBV6-5 and TRBJ1-3, with D possibly being TRBD1 (5 bases). This CDR3 is built from 15 residues. V lost 0 bases and J lost 1, with 7 bases in between. Germline CDR1 is MNHEY and CDR2 is SVGAGI. For the CDR3, the DNA is TGTGCCAGCAGTTACTCGGGGGAATCTGGAAACACCATATATTTT. Translation gives CASSYSGESGNTIYF.

With respect to this clonotype: One end of the junction fails to match germline, which may point to a read error. J is TRBJ2-7 and V is TRBV20-1; D might be TRBD2 (6 bases). The CDR3 covers 14 residues. Per the germline V gene, CDR1 is DFQATT and CDR2 is SNEGSKA (reference sequence). The CDR3 coding sequence is TGCAGTGCTAGGAGTAGGCGGGGCGGCTACGAGCAATACTTC. It encodes CSARSRRGGYEQYF.

This clonotype showed up just a few times. The chain employs TRBV5-1 and TRBJ2-5; D is perhaps TRBD1 or TRBD2 (5 bases each). Trimming cost V 4 bases and J 2 bases, with 12 bases left between them. The CDR3 sequence is 14 residues long. Germline assignment: CDR1 SGHRS and CDR2 YFSETQ. The CDR3 reads CASSLGVGQETQYF. The CDR3, as DNA: TGCGCCAGCAGCCTGGGGGTTGGGCAAGAGACCCAGTACTTC.

The chain joins TRBV29-1 to TRBJ2-5, with D possibly TRBD2 on 6 matching bases. Germline V gives CDR1 SQVTM, CDR2 ANQGSEA. V was trimmed by 5 bases and J by 0 bases, leaving 13 bases between them. The CDR3 is 14 amino acids. The CDR3 region is CSVYLRENQETQYF. As DNA, the CDR3 is TGCAGCGTTTATCTACGGGAGAACCAAGAGACCCAGTACTTC.

V is TRBV10-3 and J is TRBJ2-5, with 14 positions matching TRBD2. Germline V lookup: CDR1 ENHRY, CDR2 SYGVKD. This CDR3 contains 15 residues. Germline trimming cut 2 bases from V and 8 bases from J; bases unmatched to any gene: 4. The CDR3 sequence is CAISEGLAGGTTQYF. In DNA, the CDR3 is TGTGCCATCAGTGAGGGACTAGCGGGAGGAACCACCCAGTACTTC.

The J gene is TRBJ2-2, the V gene TRBV29-1; D gene unclear. V lost 4 bases, J lost 0 bases, and 9 bases lay in between. The CDR3 extends over 14 amino acids. Germline values: CDR1 SQVTM, CDR2 ANQGSEA. The CDR3 sequence: CSVAGDTNTGELFF. Here the CDR3 DNA reads TGCAGCGTTGCCGGAGACACGAACACCGGGGAGCTGTTTTTT.

The chain is built from TRBV6-6 and TRBJ1-6; D uncertain. V was clipped by 9 bases and J by 5 bases, with 11 bases between them. Germline assignment: CDR1 MNHNY and CDR2 SVGAGI (reference sequence). The length of the CDR3 is 13 residues. The CDR3 sequence: CASDRGDNSPLHF. The CDR3 nucleotides are TGTGCCAGTGACCGCGGGGATAATTCACCCCTCCACTTT.

The J gene is TRBJ1-2, the V gene TRBV3-1, with D possibly matching TRBD1 (6 bases). The CDR3 spans 15 residues. V was trimmed by 5 bases and J by 4 bases, leaving 17 bases between them. Germline V CDR1 and CDR2: LGHDT, YNNKEL (reference sequence). CDR3 DNA: TGTGCCAGCAGCGAAAGTGGGGGGCTCACCTATGGCTACACCTTC. It translates to CASSESGGLTYGYTF.

The rearrangement uses TRBV6-1 and TRBJ2-7, with 7 bases identical to TRBD1. The germline gives CDR1 MNHNS, CDR2 SASEGT. V trimming: 1 base; J trimming: 3 bases; junction bases outside the gene matches: 6. The CDR3 has 15 residues. The CDR3 bases are TGTGCCAGCAGTGAAGGGGGACAGCCTTTCTACGAGCAGTACTTC. Its protein is CASSEGGQPFYEQYF.

CDR3 amino acids: CASTPALAGVISYNEQFF. The CDR3 DNA follows: TGCGCCAGCACCCCGGCACTAGCGGGCGTAATTTCCTACAATGAGCAGTTCTTC. This sequence joins TRBV5-1 and TRBJ2-1, with 9 nucleotides matching TRBD2. The CDR3 loop spans 18 amino acids. Germline trimming cut 6 bases from V and 1 base from J; bases unmatched to any gene: 14. Germline CDR1 reads SGHRS; CDR2 reads YFSETQ. The full variable domain, in which reference TRBV5-1 and TRBJ2-1 provide the parts outside the CDR3, is KAGVTQTPRYLIKTRGQQVTLSCSPISGHRSVSWYQQTPGQGLQFLFEYFSETQRNKGNFPGRFSGRQFSNSRSEMNVSTLELGDSALYLCASTPALAGVISYNEQFFGPGTRLTVL.

This clonotype was seen a handful of times. This rearrangement joins TRBV7-8 to TRBJ2-5, with TRBD1 matching 7 bases. The J segment lost 4 bases and the V segment lost 0 bases, leaving 14 bases of the junction unmatched. The CDR3 loop spans 18 amino acids. The germline V gene has CDR1 SGHVS and CDR2 FQNEAQ. The DNA of the CDR3 is TGTGCCAGCAGCTTAGCGAGGAGTACAGGGGATAATCTAGAGACCCAGTACTTC. This sequence encodes CASSLARSTGDNLETQYF.

V is TRBV19 and J is TRBJ1-1, with no clear D. In germline, CDR1 is LNHDA, CDR2 SQIVND (reference sequence). V lost 4 bases and J 3 bases, leaving 18 bases between the germline ends. The CDR3 covers 16 residues. Here the CDR3 reads CASSNQVLETDTEAFF. The CDR3 DNA reads as TGTGCCAGTAGTAATCAGGTATTGGAGACGGACACTGAAGCTTTCTTT.

This chain connects TRBV14 to TRBJ1-4; 8 bases agree with TRBD1. CDR3 length: 15 residues. V shed 5 bases, J shed 4 bases, and the junction held 6 bases outside the gene matches. Germline CDR1 SGHDN, CDR2 FVKESK. The CDR3 reads CASSFRTGNNEKLFF. In DNA, the CDR3 is TGTGCCAGCAGCTTCCGGACAGGGAATAATGAAAAACTGTTTTTT. Full variable domain (rest looked up from reference TRBV14 and TRBJ1-4): EAGVTQFPSHSVIEKGQTVTLRCDPISGHDNLYWYRRVMGKEIKFLLHFVKESKQDESGMPNNRFLAERTGGTYSTLKVQPAELEDSGVYFCASSFRTGNNEKLFFGSGTQLSVL.

The V call is TRBV6-6, the J call TRBJ1-4, with D unclear. CDR3 length equals 14 residues. The V end was cut by 0 bases, the J end by 7 bases, with 9 bases between. CDR1 is MNHNY, CDR2 SVGAGI, per germline (reference sequence). The CDR3 nucleotides read TGTGCCAGCAGTTACTCGATCTTATCTGAAAAACTGTTTTTT. Translated: CASSYSILSEKLFF.